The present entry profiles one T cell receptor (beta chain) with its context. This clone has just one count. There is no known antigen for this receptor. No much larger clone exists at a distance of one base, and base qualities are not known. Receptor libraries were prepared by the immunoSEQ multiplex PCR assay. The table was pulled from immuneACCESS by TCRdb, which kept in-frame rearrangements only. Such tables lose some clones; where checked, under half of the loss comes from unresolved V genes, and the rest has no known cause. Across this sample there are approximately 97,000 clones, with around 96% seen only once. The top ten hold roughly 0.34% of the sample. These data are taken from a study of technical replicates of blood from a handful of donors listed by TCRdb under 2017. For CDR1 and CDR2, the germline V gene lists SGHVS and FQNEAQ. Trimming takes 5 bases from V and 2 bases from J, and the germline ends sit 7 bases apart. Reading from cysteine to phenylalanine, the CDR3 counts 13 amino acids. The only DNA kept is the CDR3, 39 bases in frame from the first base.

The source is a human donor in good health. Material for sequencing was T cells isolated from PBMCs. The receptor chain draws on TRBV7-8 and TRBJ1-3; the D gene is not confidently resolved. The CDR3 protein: CASSPEAGNTIYF. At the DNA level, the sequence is TGTGCCAGCAGCCCAGAAGCTGGAAACACCATATATTTT.